This entry lists 11 T cell receptor beta chains sequenced from one sample in a study of blood T cell repertoires in COVID-19. Some clones are missing from TCRdb's copy, which holds only in-frame ones; the method was immunoSEQ multiplex PCR. This sample has 150,000 to 180,000 clones, with 85% to 90% found just once. The sequencing sample was made of peripheral blood. The receptors stem from a woman aged 40 to 50 with acute or convalescent COVID-19.

CDR3 nucleotide sequence: TGCGCCAGCAGCCTGGAGCGGGCCTTCAATGAGCAGTTCTTC. It is translated as CASSLERAFNEQFF. V gene TRBV4-1 combines with J gene TRBJ2-1, with D possibly matching TRBD2 (6 bases). Germline V lookup: CDR1 MGHRA, CDR2 YSYEKL. V lost 4 bases to trimming and J lost 6 bases, with 13 bases between them. This CDR3 contains 14 residues.

J is TRBJ2-7 and V is TRBV7-2; weak D call: TRBD2 (6 bases). This CDR3 region has 12 residues. CDR1 is SGHTA and CDR2 is FQGNSA in the germline V gene. CDR3 nucleotides: TGTAAGTTGGGCAGGCGGGATTACGAGCAGTACTTC. It yields the protein CKLGRRDYEQYF.

This rearrangement joins TRBV24-1 to TRBJ2-3, with a tentative D call TRBD2 (5 bases). Per germline, CDR1 KGHDR and CDR2 SFDVKD. The length of the CDR3 is 15 residues. Between the trimmed V and J ends, which lost 3 bases and 2 bases, there was a span of 11 bases. In DNA form, the CDR3 reads TGTGCCACCAGTGATGCCGGAGGAGCCACAGATACGCAGTATTTT. This encodes CATSDAGGATDTQYF.

The gene calls are TRBV29-1 and TRBJ2-4; D is perhaps TRBD2 (6 bases). This CDR3 region has 14 residues. Between the trimmed V and J ends, which lost 3 bases and 2 bases, there was a span of 11 bases. The germline gives CDR1 SQVTM, CDR2 ANQGSEA. DNA for the CDR3: TGCAGCGTTGAGGGCCGGGACTCCAAAAACATTCAGTACTTC. This encodes CSVEGRDSKNIQYF.

This clone turned up a few times. This chain links TRBV3-1 (or the pseudogene TRBV3-2) with TRBJ1-5, with 9 bases that match TRBD1. Looked up from germline, CDR1 is LGHDT and CDR2 is YNNKEL (reference sequence). The V gene end was trimmed by 4 bases and the J gene end by 7 bases; junction bases not matched to a gene: 5. The CDR3 extends over 14 amino acids. This CDR3 is CASSPRTGDQPQHF. CDR3 DNA: TGTGCCAGCAGCCCAAGGACAGGGGACCAGCCCCAGCATTTT.

The chain has TRBV2 and TRBJ1-1, with 7 bases lining up with TRBD1. There are 14 residues in the CDR3. Looked up from germline, CDR1 is SNHLY and CDR2 is FYNNEI. V lost 3 bases, J lost 1 base, and 2 bases stayed unmatched. The CDR3 DNA is TGTGCCAGCAGTGAGCGACAGGGGAACACTGAAGCTTTCTTT. This encodes CASSERQGNTEAFF.

This clone has more than one count but fewer than ten. Additional DNA sequences in this sample encode the identical CDR3. The chain joins TRBV6-5 to TRBJ1-1; D may be TRBD1 (5 bases). V lost 0 bases, J lost 5 bases, and 7 bases lay in between. The CDR3 runs 13 residues. Germline CDR1 reads MNHEY; CDR2 reads SVGAGI. CDR3 DNA sequence: TGTGCCAGCAGTTACTCGGGGGGAACTGAAGCTTTCTTT. Its translation is CASSYSGGTEAFF.

The chain recombines TRBV28 with TRBJ1-3; possible D gene TRBD1, 6 bases. The CDR3 extends over 16 amino acids. Germline CDR1 and CDR2: MDHEN and SYDVKM. V was trimmed by 5 bases and J by 0 bases, leaving 14 bases between them. The CDR3 DNA is TGTGCCAGCAGTAGCCGATCAGGGGCCTCTGGAAACACCATATATTTT. It yields the protein CASSSRSGASGNTIYF.

The rearrangement uses TRBV18 and TRBJ1-1; possible D gene TRBD1, 5 bases. Germline V gene lookup returns CDR1 KGHSH and CDR2 LQKENI. Trimming left V 5 bases short and J 4 bases short, with 23 bases between. This CDR3 has 17 amino acids. For the CDR3, the DNA is TGTGCCAGCTCAGCCGGCGCTCCCGGGGGGGTCGGCACTGAAGCTTTCTTT. This encodes CASSAGAPGGVGTEAFF.

This rearrangement joins TRBV3-1 (or the pseudogene TRBV3-2) to TRBJ1-3; D uncertain. V lost 1 base and J lost 8, with 6 bases in between. Germline values: CDR1 LGHDT, CDR2 YNNKEL (reference sequence). The CDR3 has 12 amino acids. The CDR3 spells CASSQVTDTIYF. As DNA, the CDR3 is TGTGCCAGCAGCCAAGTTACGGACACCATATATTTT.

The J gene is TRBJ1-1, the V gene TRBV27; D remains ambiguous. Trimming removed 4 bases at V and 4 bases at J, with 19 bases between. The CDR3 has 16 amino acids. Per germline, CDR1 MNHEY and CDR2 SMNVEV (reference sequence). The CDR3 nucleotides are TGTGCCAGCAGTTCGTCCACATTTATGTCCACCACTGAAGCTTTCTTT. Residues: CASSSSTFMSTTEAFF.